This TCR beta chain comes out of a study of T cells in Graves' hyperthyroidism and ophthalmopathy. Amplification yielded TCR beta CDR3 regions, with RNA transcripts as the source. The TCR CDR3 was amplified in a first-round RT-PCR using the HTBI primer set. TCRdb ran MiXCR on the multiplex PCR reads and lists one entry per CDR3 protein. The data hold about 400,000 distinct CDR3 sequences, with about 15% observed a single time. Patients aged 18 to 65 had newly diagnosed hyperthyroidism of under 2 months' duration. Fresh peripheral blood, approximately 10 ml, yielded the PBMCs. This clonotype was seen repeatedly, ten times or more. The antigen remains unidentified. Trimming stripped 1 base from V and 2 bases from J, with 10 bases between. Per germline, CDR1 SGHVS and CDR2 FQNEAQ. The CDR3 is made up of 15 amino acids. General study findings and limits: Ophthalmopathy stood apart from stable hyperthyroidism in a 13 V-J model.

Sequenced: blood. The TCR was taken from a woman younger than 30 with Graves' hyperthyroidism. The chain has TRBV7-8 and TRBJ2-3; D is unresolved. The CDR3: CASSLGWEYTDTQYF. The CDR3 region has the DNA TGTGCCAGCAGCTTAGGTTGGGAATACACAGATACGCAGTATTTT.